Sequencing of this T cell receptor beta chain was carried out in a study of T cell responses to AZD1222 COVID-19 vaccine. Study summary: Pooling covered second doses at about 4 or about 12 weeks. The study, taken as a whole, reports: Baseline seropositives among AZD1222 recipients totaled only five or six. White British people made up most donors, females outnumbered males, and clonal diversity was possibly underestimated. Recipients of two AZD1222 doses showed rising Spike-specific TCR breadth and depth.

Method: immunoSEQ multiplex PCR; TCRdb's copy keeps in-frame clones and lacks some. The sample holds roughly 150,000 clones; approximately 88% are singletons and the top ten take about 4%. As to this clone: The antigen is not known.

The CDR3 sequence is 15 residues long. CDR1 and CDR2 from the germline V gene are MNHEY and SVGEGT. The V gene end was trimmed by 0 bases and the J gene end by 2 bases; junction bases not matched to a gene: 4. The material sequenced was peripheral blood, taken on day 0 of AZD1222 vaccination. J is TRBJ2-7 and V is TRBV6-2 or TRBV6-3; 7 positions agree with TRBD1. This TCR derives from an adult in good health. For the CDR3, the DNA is TGTGCCAGCAGTTACTCGCCGGGACAGACCTACGAGCAGTACTTC. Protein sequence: CASSYSPGQTYEQYF.